The TCR beta chain under discussion was sequenced for a study of CD8 T cells in ankylosing spondylitis. Study-level results: Disease-linked clones were reportedly significantly enriched in matched ankylosing spondylitis synovial fluid. In ankylosing spondylitis blood, a motif of seven or eight highly homologous TCR beta variants appeared characteristic.

MiXCR, applied by TCRdb to the 5' RACE reads, yields one record per CDR3 protein. This sample has about 540,000 distinct CDR3 sequences, with about 13% found just once. Points on this clonotype: Antigen unknown.

Germline-derived CDR1 and CDR2 are SEHNR and FQNEAQ (reference sequence). Trimming removed 5 bases from V and 4 bases from J; junction bases left unmatched: 8. The CDR3 has 15 amino acids. The specimen sequenced was blood, either unsorted or a sorted T cell fraction (not recorded which). The TCR originated in a male donor with ankylosing spondylitis. This rearrangement joins TRBV7-9 to TRBJ2-5, with 9 nucleotides matching TRBD2. Here the CDR3 DNA reads TGTGCCAGCAGCAGAGGACTAGCGAACCGAGAGACCCAGTACTTC. Protein: CASSRGLANRETQYF.